These T cell receptor beta chains were read from a single sample in a study of blood T cell repertoires in COVID-19. The method was immunoSEQ multiplex PCR; TCRdb's version includes in-frame clones alone and lacks a portion of them. This sample has approximately 130,000 clones, with around four fifths found just once. What was sequenced was peripheral blood. The receptors stem from a human donor in a cohort sampled during active COVID-19. CDR3s include the opening cysteine and the closing phenylalanine or tryptophan. D genes are given only for firm matches. Not every row has a clone size; where given, it reads once, few, many or a size class.

V,size,D,J,CDR3,DNA
TRBV12-5,NA,NA,TRBJ2-7,CASGLVQYEQYF,TGTGCTAGTGGTTTGGTACAGTACGAGCAGTACTTC
TRBV3-1/TRBV3-2,once,TRBD2,TRBJ2-3,CASSPTRGGRDTQYF,TGTGCCAGCAGCCCCACCCGGGGGGGCCGTGATACGCAGTATTTT
TRBV6-6,NA,TRBD1,TRBJ1-3,CASSIRDSGNTIYF,TGTGCCAGCAGTATCCGGGACAGCGGAAACACCATATATTTT
TRBV5-1,NA,NA,TRBJ1-5,CASSPGAGHYSNQPQHF,TGCGCCAGCAGCCCGGGAGCAGGGCATTATAGCAATCAGCCCCAGCATTTT
TRBV9,once,NA,TRBJ2-3,CASSVRRADTQYF,TGTGCCAGCAGCGTAAGGCGGGCAGATACGCAGTATTTT
TRBV15,NA,TRBD2,TRBJ2-7,CATSRGRLASPYEQYF,TGTGCCACCAGCAGAGGGAGACTAGCGTCACCCTACGAGCAGTACTTC
TRBV3-1/TRBV3-2,few,NA,TRBJ2-7,CASSPEGVSYEQYF,TGTGCCAGCAGCCCCGAGGGGGTTTCCTACGAGCAGTACTTC
TRBV19,NA,TRBD1,TRBJ1-2,CASSAGTGSGYTF,TGTGCCAGTAGTGCCGGGACAGGGAGTGGCTACACCTTC
TRBV2,NA,TRBD2,TRBJ2-1,CASSRLAGEAYEQFF,TGTGCCAGTAGCCGGCTAGCGGGGGAAGCCTATGAGCAGTTCTTC
TRBV7-9,NA,NA,TRBJ2-5,CASSSKFGGSETQYF,TGTGCCAGCAGCTCTAAATTCGGAGGGTCAGAGACCCAGTACTTC
TRBV29-1,NA,NA,TRBJ1-5,CSVADSPNQPQHF,TGCAGCGTTGCAGACAGTCCCAATCAGCCCCAGCATTTT
TRBV10-3,few,NA,TRBJ2-7,CAISDLHEQYF,TGTGCCATCAGTGATCTCCACGAGCAGTACTTC
TRBV19,NA,TRBD1,TRBJ2-5,CASSITGGGVETQYF,TGTGCCAGTAGTATAACAGGGGGCGGGGTGGAGACCCAGTACTTC
TRBV7-2,NA,TRBD1,TRBJ1-6,CASSRPGQGDNSPLHF,TGTGCCAGCAGCCGCCCGGGACAGGGGGATAATTCACCCCTCCACTTT
TRBV7-2,NA,NA,TRBJ1-2,CASSLAGAPRGFGYTF,TGTGCCAGCAGCTTAGCTGGGGCCCCGAGGGGGTTTGGCTACACCTTC
TRBV7-2,NA,TRBD2,TRBJ2-3,CASSQFSGVGDTQYF,TGTGCCAGCAGCCAGTTTAGCGGGGTGGGAGATACGCAGTATTTT
TRBV5-1,NA,NA,TRBJ2-1,CASSLDQGSYNEQFF,TGCGCCAGCAGCTTGGACCAGGGTTCTTACAATGAGCAGTTCTTC
TRBV10-2,NA,TRBD2,TRBJ2-5,CASRGSGGRGETQYF,TGCGCCAGCAGGGGTAGCGGGGGCCGGGGAGAGACCCAGTACTTC
TRBV6-5,NA,NA,TRBJ1-1,CASKRGLLVNTEAFF,TGTGCCAGCAAAAGGGGACTTTTGGTGAACACTGAAGCTTTCTTT
TRBV19,NA,NA,TRBJ1-2,CASRPVSGLNYGYTF,TGTGCCAGTAGACCCGTGTCGGGGTTAAACTATGGCTACACCTTC
TRBV29-1,NA,TRBD2,TRBJ2-3,CSVVVPGLAGPASTDTQYF,TGCAGCGTTGTGGTACCGGGACTAGCGGGACCTGCTAGCACAGATACGCAGTATTTT
TRBV5-1,NA,TRBD1,TRBJ2-7,CASSRSGTGAYEQYF,TGCGCCAGCAGCCGGTCTGGGACAGGGGCCTACGAGCAGTACTTC
TRBV7-9,NA,NA,TRBJ2-5,CASSPRETQYF,TGTGCCAGCAGCCCCCGAGAGACCCAGTACTTC
TRBV19,few,NA,TRBJ1-1,CASSIKADYEAFF,TGTGCCAGTAGTATTAAGGCAGACTATGAAGCTTTCTTT
TRBV7-8,once,TRBD2,TRBJ2-5,CASSLAGGAKRETQYF,TGTGCCAGCAGCCTCGCGGGGGGAGCCAAACGGGAGACCCAGTACTTC
TRBV6-6,few,NA,TRBJ2-1,CASSYRSRAQDWQFF,TGTGCCAGCAGTTACCGATCGAGGGCGCAGGATTGGCAGTTCTTC
TRBV3-1/TRBV3-2,few,TRBD1,TRBJ1-1,CASSRTGEAFF,TGTGCCAGCAGCCGGACAGGTGAAGCTTTCTTT
TRBV2,few,TRBD1,TRBJ2-7,CASSGGSSYEQYF,TGTGCCAGTTCAGGGGGTAGTTCCTACGAGCAGTACTTC
TRBV9,NA,TRBD2,TRBJ2-1,CASSIAGIDNEQFF,TGTGCCAGCAGTATAGCGGGGATCGACAATGAGCAGTTCTTC
TRBV7-9,medium-sized,TRBD1,TRBJ1-2,CASSFTGGLFDGYTF,TGTGCCAGCAGCTTTACAGGGGGACTATTCGATGGCTACACCTTC
TRBV2,NA,NA,TRBJ1-5,CASSEGQVGQPQHF,TGTGCCAGCAGTGAAGGACAGGTGGGACAGCCCCAGCATTTT
TRBV5-1,NA,TRBD1,TRBJ1-4,CASSLGQGAEKLFF,TGCGCCAGCAGCTTGGGACAGGGGGCTGAAAAACTGTTTTTT
TRBV10-3,NA,TRBD2,TRBJ2-5,CAASQRGTQETQYF,TGTGCCGCCAGCCAGCGGGGGACCCAAGAGACCCAGTACTTC
TRBV6-2/TRBV6-3,NA,NA,TRBJ2-1,CASSGREFSYNEQFF,TGTGCCAGCAGTGGCAGGGAATTTTCCTACAATGAGCAGTTCTTC
TRBV5-4,few,TRBD1,TRBJ1-2,CASSQTGGFNYGYTF,TGTGCCAGCAGCCAGACAGGGGGCTTTAACTATGGCTACACCTTC
TRBV3-1/TRBV3-2,NA,TRBD1,TRBJ1-2,CASSRDRGSYGYTF,TGTGCCAGCAGTCGGGACAGGGGATCCTATGGCTACACCTTC
TRBV3-1/TRBV3-2,NA,NA,TRBJ1-1,CASSQDTGYTEAFF,TGTGCCAGCAGCCAAGATACGGGGTACACTGAAGCTTTCTTT
TRBV27,few,NA,TRBJ2-7,CASGRYRDSEQYF,TGTGCCAGCGGACGATACAGGGATTCCGAGCAGTACTTC